These 11 T cell receptor beta chains originate from one sample sequenced in a study of beta chain features in type 1 diabetes. The sequenced template was cDNA made from the entire isolated RNA. The protocol was immunoSEQ multiplex PCR, while the TCRdb copy is restricted to in-frame clones and leaves out a portion. The table lists hundreds of thousands of clones, about 14% of them singletons. Antigen specificity for these receptors is unknown. General study findings and limits: There was a moderate but significant shortening of TCRB CDR3s in all four CD4+ subsets of Type 1 diabetes patients.

The sequenced sample consisted of naive CD4+ T cells from blood. The receptors originated from a man between 18 and 35 years old with type 1 diabetes.

This chain uses TRBV11-3 with TRBJ2-1, with 10 bases aligning to TRBD2. The CDR3 has 16 amino acids. Germline assignment: CDR1 SGHNT and CDR2 YENEEA. V gave up 5 bases and J gave up 4 bases; unmatched junction bases: 8. The CDR3 coding sequence is TGTGCCAGCAGCGAAGCCCTAGCGGGAGCGTACAATGAGCAGTTCTTC. It yields the protein CASSEALAGAYNEQFF.

This clone was counted only a few times. This chain links TRBV27 with TRBJ2-7; 7 bases map to TRBD2. CDR1 and CDR2 from the germline V gene are MNHEY and SMNVEV (reference sequence). V gave up 1 base and J gave up 4 bases; unmatched junction bases: 7. CDR3 size: 15 residues. The CDR3 region is CASSLWEGYPYEQYF. The CDR3, as DNA: TGTGCCAGCAGTTTATGGGAGGGGTATCCGTACGAGCAGTACTTC.

V gene TRBV4-2 combines with J gene TRBJ1-1; D not resolved. Trimming cost V 0 bases and J 13 bases, with 18 bases left between them. The CDR3 is made up of 14 amino acids. Germline loops: CDR1 LGHNA, CDR2 YNFKEQ. The CDR3 DNA follows: TGTGCCAGCAGCCAAGAGGGCCAGCGCCCTTGGGGTTTCTTT. Amino acids: CASSQEGQRPWGFF.

This clone has just a few counts. V and J are TRBV2 and TRBJ2-7, with 7 bases lining up with TRBD2. Germline CDR1 SNHLY, CDR2 FYNNEI. Trimming cost V 5 bases and J 2 bases; bases outside gene matches: 6. The CDR3 loop spans 14 amino acids. CDR3 sequence reads: CASSLERGPYEQYF. The CDR3, as DNA: TGTGCCAGCAGTCTCGAGCGGGGTCCCTACGAGCAGTACTTC.

This clone was picked up a small number of times. The chain carries TRBV19 and TRBJ1-5; D may be TRBD1 (5 bases). CDR1 is LNHDA, CDR2 SQIVND, per germline (reference sequence). This CDR3 is built from 13 residues. V lost 4 bases and J lost 4, with 8 bases in between. CDR3: CASSTGRNQPQHF. The CDR3 bases are TGTGCCAGTAGTACAGGGCGAAATCAGCCCCAGCATTTT.

This clone came up a few times. The J gene is TRBJ2-3, the V gene TRBV18, with D perhaps TRBD2 (6 bases). The CDR3 totals 14 residues. The germline CDR1 and CDR2 sequences are KGHSH and LQKENI. Trimming pared 6 bases from V and 5 bases from J, leaving 15 bases between. CDR3 DNA: TGTGCCAGCTCCGTGGTAGCGGCACAAGATACGCAGTATTTT. Its protein product is CASSVVAAQDTQYF.

V is TRBV20-1 and J is TRBJ2-3; D possibly corresponds to TRBD2 (5 bases). CDR3 size: 9 residues. CDR1 is DFQATT, CDR2 SNEGSKA, per germline (reference sequence). The germline V and J ends were trimmed by 6 bases and 10 bases, with 8 bases remaining between them. The CDR3 spells CSAPLAQYF. Here the CDR3 DNA reads TGCAGTGCCCCACTAGCGCAGTATTTT.

This rearrangement joins TRBV15 to TRBJ1-4; D unresolved. Germline CDR1 is LNHNV and CDR2 is YYDKDF (reference sequence). Between the trimmed V and J ends, which lost 2 bases and 7 bases, there was a span of 5 bases. The CDR3 contains 12 residues. Here the CDR3 DNA reads TGTGCCACCAGCAGAATTGGTGAAAAACTGTTTTTT. Amino acids: CATSRIGEKLFF.

This clone has only a few counts. The chain's CDR3 is CASSPPLAGGSGANVLTF. CDR3 coding DNA: TGTGCCAGCTCACCTCCCCTAGCGGGAGGGTCAGGGGCCAACGTCCTGACTTTC. V gene TRBV18 combines with J gene TRBJ2-6; 12 positions match TRBD2. After removal of 3 bases from V and 4 bases from J, the junction contained 7 bases not matched to a gene. The CDR3 sequence is 18 residues long. Germline assignment: CDR1 KGHSH and CDR2 LQKENI.

The rearrangement uses TRBV15 and TRBJ2-5; TRBD1 matches 10 bases. V shed 3 bases, J shed 2 bases, and the junction held 9 bases outside the gene matches. Germline V gene sequence: CDR1 LNHNV, CDR2 YYDKDF (reference sequence). CDR3 length equals 17 residues. The CDR3 region is CATSSKTGGLRQETQYF. CDR3 nucleotide sequence: TGTGCCACCAGCAGTAAGACAGGGGGCCTCCGACAAGAGACCCAGTACTTC.

V gene TRBV19 combines with J gene TRBJ2-7, with a possible D match to TRBD1 (6 bases). V was cut by 1 base and J by 1 base, with 17 bases left in between. The CDR3 spans 17 residues. Germline CDR1 LNHDA, CDR2 SQIVND (reference sequence). DNA for the CDR3: TGTGCCAGTAGTATAGCGCTTCTAGCAGGGGTTTCCTACGAGCAGTACTTC. This gives the protein CASSIALLAGVSYEQYF.